These 21 T cell receptor beta chains share one sample of origin, sequenced in a study of Ad26.COV2.S vaccination and SARS-CoV-2 variants. Indicated treatment: some 20 received Ad26.COV2.S at low or high dose, single or two shots; several received placebo; per-sample allocation not given. Day 63 after the first vaccine or placebo injection was the time point for sampling. Repertoires were generated with immunoSEQ multiplex PCR, while TCRdb's copy carries only in-frame clones and drops some. This sample has around 320,000 clones; around 84% occur once, and the top ten carry more than 1.5%. The sample in question was peripheral blood, obtained in a trial of Ad26.COV2.S vaccine versus placebo. These receptors came from a person aged 18-60 years who received the Ad26.COV2.S COVID-19 vaccine or a placebo.

Only one count was recorded for this clone. The chain employs TRBV29-1 and TRBJ1-3, with TRBD1 matching over 8 bases. The V gene's germline CDR1 is SQVTM and CDR2 ANQGSEA. V trimming: 5 bases; J trimming: 4 bases; junction bases outside the gene matches: 1. The length of the CDR3 is 12 residues. CDR3 nucleotide sequence: TGCAGCGTTCGGACAGGGGGAAACACCATATATTTT. Amino acids: CSVRTGGNTIYF.

This clone came up a few times. V is TRBV6-2 or TRBV6-3 and J is TRBJ2-1, with 10 positions matching TRBD2. This CDR3 spans 14 amino acids. Looked up from germline, CDR1 is MNHEY and CDR2 is SVGEGT. V lost 6 bases, J lost 8 bases, and 7 bases stayed unmatched. The CDR3: CASSPSGGAYEQFF. DNA of the CDR3: TGTGCCAGCAGCCCAAGCGGGGGGGCCTATGAGCAGTTCTTC.

The rearrangement links TRBV9 to TRBJ2-3, with D perhaps assigned TRBD1 or TRBD2 (7 bases each). Between the trimmed V and J ends, which lost 5 bases and 5 bases, there was a span of 21 bases. The germline CDR1 and CDR2 sequences are SGDLS and YYNGEE. The CDR3 has 16 residues. The CDR3 nucleotides are TGTGCCAGCAGTCGACAGGGAGGGACTCAAGGAGATACGCAGTATTTT. It specifies CASSRQGGTQGDTQYF.

This chain connects TRBV11-3 to TRBJ2-2; a weak D match, TRBD2 (5 bases). This CDR3 region has 16 residues. The V end lost 4 bases, the J end lost 0 bases, and 12 bases lay between the germline ends. Germline loops: CDR1 SGHNT, CDR2 YENEEA. The chain's CDR3 is CASSSGSKANTGELFF. The CDR3 DNA reads TGTGCCAGCAGCTCGGGATCTAAAGCGAACACCGGGGAGCTGTTTTTT.

J is TRBJ1-1 and V is TRBV7-2; the D gene is possibly TRBD1 (6 bases). V lost 5 bases to trimming and J lost 9 bases, with 19 bases between them. CDR1 is SGHTA, CDR2 FQGNSA, per germline. The CDR3 consists of 14 residues. The CDR3 here is CASSPRQAVAKAFF. For the CDR3, the DNA is TGTGCCAGCAGCCCGCGACAGGCGGTAGCTAAAGCTTTCTTT.

The chain combines TRBV19 with TRBJ1-1; D remains ambiguous. The CDR3 sequence is 13 residues long. The germline V and J ends were trimmed by 4 bases and 1 base, with 7 bases remaining between them. Germline V gene lookup returns CDR1 LNHDA and CDR2 SQIVND (reference sequence). CDR3 sequence (DNA): TGTGCCAGTAGTAAGACGGGGAACACTGAAGCTTTCTTT. Amino acid sequence: CASSKTGNTEAFF.

The V call is TRBV7-9, the J call TRBJ1-6, with 7 bases that match TRBD1. There are 15 residues in the CDR3. V was clipped by 0 bases and J by 7 bases; unmatched bases: 3. Germline V gene lookup returns CDR1 SEHNR and CDR2 FQNEAQ (reference sequence). This CDR3 is CASSLAGTENSPLHF. CDR3 sequence (DNA): TGTGCCAGCAGCTTAGCCGGGACAGAGAATTCACCCCTCCACTTT.

J is TRBJ1-2 and V is TRBV29-1; tentatively, D is TRBD1 (5 bases). Trimming pared 4 bases from V and 8 bases from J, leaving 11 bases between. This CDR3 region has 11 residues. Germline lookup yields CDR1 SQVTM and CDR2 ANQGSEA. This chain's CDR3 is CSVAGSGGYTF. The CDR3 DNA reads TGCAGCGTTGCAGGGTCGGGAGGCTACACCTTC.

CDR3 sequence reads: CASSLEATLEAFF. The CDR3 nucleotides read TGTGCCAGCAGCTTAGAAGCGACACTCGAGGCTTTCTTT. V is TRBV7-9 and J is TRBJ1-1; D is unclear. V was clipped by 1 base and J by 11 bases, with 14 bases between them. The CDR3 has 13 residues. CDR1 SEHNR and CDR2 FQNEAQ come from the germline V gene (reference sequence).

The chain joins TRBV5-4 to TRBJ2-5, with 14 bases fitting TRBD2. The length of the CDR3 is 17 residues. With 4 bases clipped from V and 4 bases from J, the junction kept 9 bases outside the gene matches. Per the germline V gene, CDR1 is SGHNT and CDR2 is YYREEE (reference sequence). CDR3 nucleotides: TGTGCCAGCAGCCCGCGACTAGCGGGGGGGCTCGGAGAGACCCAGTACTTC. This codes for CASSPRLAGGLGETQYF.

V gene TRBV18 combines with J gene TRBJ1-2, with 7 bases aligning to TRBD1. Germline V lookup: CDR1 KGHSH, CDR2 LQKENI. V dropped 4 bases and J dropped 7; count of bases not matched to a gene: 12. The CDR3 has 15 amino acids. CDR3 DNA: TGTGCCAGCTCACTTGCAACAGGGGTTAAGGCTGGCTACACCTTC. It specifies CASSLATGVKAGYTF.

V is TRBV4-3 and J is TRBJ1-6; D is unresolved. Trimming cost V 0 bases and J 6 bases, with 12 bases left between them. From germline, CDR1 is LGHNA and CDR2 YSLEER. CDR3 length: 16 amino acids. The DNA for the CDR3 is TGCGCCAGCAGCCAAGATCCAGGATCGGGTAATTCACCCCTCCACTTT. Its translation is CASSQDPGSGNSPLHF.

This chain joins TRBV5-4 and TRBJ1-1, with D tentatively TRBD1 (5 bases). This CDR3 is 15 amino acids long. Germline V lookup: CDR1 SGHNT, CDR2 YYREEE (reference sequence). The V gene lost 4 bases and the J gene lost 1 base, with 14 bases spanning the gap. In DNA form, the CDR3 reads TGTGCCAGCAGCCACGAACCGACAGCGAACACTGAAGCTTTCTTT. Translated, it gives CASSHEPTANTEAFF.

This clone has only one observation. The rearrangement links TRBV13 to TRBJ2-5; 9 nucleotides align to TRBD2. The ends lost 7 bases at V and 5 bases at J; junction bases unmatched: 14. The CDR3 covers 16 residues. The germline CDR1 and CDR2 sequences are PRHDT and FYEKMQ (reference sequence). The DNA of the CDR3 is TGTGCCAGCAATCAGCGGGGGGTATCACCTACGGAGACCCAGTACTTC. Its translation is CASNQRGVSPTETQYF.

The rearrangement joins TRBV11-2 to TRBJ2-3; weak D call: TRBD2 (7 bases). The V end was cut by 3 bases, the J end by 3 bases, with 10 bases between. Germline CDR1 reads SGHAT; CDR2 reads FQNNGV. The CDR3 sequence is 14 residues long. The DNA of the CDR3 is TGTGCCAGCAGCTTGCGGGGGCCGACAGATACGCAGTATTTT. It is translated as CASSLRGPTDTQYF.

V gene TRBV4-1 combines with J gene TRBJ1-2; 10 nucleotides align to TRBD1. The CDR3 is made up of 15 amino acids. Trimming removed 4 bases from V and 6 bases from J; junction bases left unmatched: 8. Germline V gene data show CDR1 as MGHRA and CDR2 as YSYEKL. As DNA, the CDR3 is TGCGCCAGCAGCCTCGGGGTGGGGACAGGGGATGGCTACACCTTC. Translated: CASSLGVGTGDGYTF.

This sequence joins TRBV7-2 and TRBJ2-7, with 7 nucleotides matching TRBD1. CDR1 and CDR2 (germline): SGHTA, FQGNSA. V lost 3 bases, J lost 2 bases, and 10 bases stayed unmatched. The CDR3 spans 16 residues. CDR3 amino acids: CASSLGVGDSTYEQYF. In nucleotides, the CDR3 is TGTGCCAGCAGCTTGGGGGTGGGGGACAGCACCTACGAGCAGTACTTC. Together with reference TRBV7-2 and TRBJ2-7, the CDR3 gives the full variable domain: GAGVSQSPSNKVTEKGKDVELRCDPISGHTALYWYRQSLGQGLEFLIYFQGNSAPDKSGLPSDRFSAERTGGSVSTLTIQRTQQEDSAVYLCASSLGVGDSTYEQYFGPGTRLTVT.

The chain carries TRBV3-1 (or the pseudogene TRBV3-2) and TRBJ1-1; TRBD1 is a possible D gene (6 bases). This CDR3 region has 17 residues. Looked up from germline, CDR1 is LGHDT and CDR2 is YNNKEL (reference sequence). V lost 2 bases and J lost 6, with 22 bases in between. The CDR3 reads CASSQPGWGAGESEAFF. CDR3 in DNA: TGTGCCAGCAGCCAACCCGGATGGGGGGCGGGAGAATCTGAAGCTTTCTTT.

V and J are TRBV30 and TRBJ1-5; TRBD1 aligns across 9 bases. The V and J ends lost 3 bases and 6 bases, in that order; junction bases with no gene match: 9. From germline, CDR1 is GTSNPN and CDR2 SVGIG (reference sequence). The CDR3 covers 15 residues. The CDR3 protein is CAWRTRDRALQPQHF. CDR3 coding DNA: TGTGCCTGGAGAACCCGGGACAGGGCTCTTCAGCCCCAGCATTTT.

This CDR3 reads CASTVAGLNEQYF. In DNA, the CDR3 is TGTGCCAGCACGGTCGCAGGCTTAAACGAGCAGTACTTC. The V gene is TRBV7-9, the J gene TRBJ2-7; D gene ambiguous. Germline-derived CDR1 and CDR2 are SEHNR and FQNEAQ (reference sequence). The CDR3 has 13 amino acids. V was cut by 7 bases and J by 5 bases, with 15 bases left in between. The full variable domain, in which reference TRBV7-9 and TRBJ2-7 provide the parts outside the CDR3, is DTGVSQNPRHKITKRGQNVTFRCDPISEHNRLYWYRQTLGQGPEFLTYFQNEAQLEKSRLLSDRFSAERPKGSFSTLEIQRTEQGDSAMYLCASTVAGLNEQYFGPGTRLTVT.

The count of this clone is one. The V call is TRBV7-2, the J call TRBJ1-6, with D perhaps TRBD1 (5 bases). The germline V gene has CDR1 SGHTA and CDR2 FQGNSA. The CDR3 covers 16 residues. With 1 base removed from V and 8 bases from J, the gap between germline ends came to 15 bases. The CDR3 region is CASSLVYRGLDSPLHF. The CDR3 coding sequence is TGTGCCAGCAGCTTAGTATACCGGGGGTTGGATTCACCCCTCCACTTT.